Following are 25 T cell receptor beta chains from one sample sequenced in a study of cytomegalovirus exposure and HLA in healthy donors. Primers included in the PCR were 60 Vbeta and 13 Jbeta primers. The table came from immunoSEQ multiplex PCR; TCRdb's copy has only in-frame clones and leaves some out. Found here are about 110,000 clones, roughly three quarters of them singletons; the top ten hold 2% to 3%. Input material: PBMCs. The receptors stem from a man aged 18 to 35 in good health and CMV-seronegative.

V is TRBV15 and J is TRBJ2-5; TRBD1 agrees at 7 bases. The germline CDR1 and CDR2 sequences are LNHNV and YYDKDF (reference sequence). This CDR3 contains 15 residues. Germline trimming cut 1 base from V and 1 base from J; bases unmatched to any gene: 3. This CDR3 reads CATSRGRQGQETQYF. The CDR3 region has the DNA TGTGCCACCAGCAGAGGCCGACAGGGCCAAGAGACCCAGTACTTC.

The chain combines TRBV4-2 with TRBJ2-7, with D unclear. Germline V CDR1 and CDR2: LGHNA, YNFKEQ. The CDR3 runs 13 residues. The V and J ends lost 0 bases and 6 bases respectively, with 9 bases between them. CDR3 amino acids: CASSQDPLGEQYF. CDR3 nucleotide sequence: TGTGCCAGCAGCCAAGATCCGCTCGGCGAGCAGTACTTC.

J is TRBJ1-3 and V is TRBV10-3; perhaps TRBD1 as D (5 bases). Germline-derived CDR1 and CDR2 are ENHRY and SYGVKD. V lost 4 bases, J lost 3 bases, and 13 bases lay in between. The CDR3 spans 15 residues. The CDR3 nucleotides read TGTGCCATCAGTGGAACCCGGGGGGTTGGAAACACCATATATTTT. Protein sequence: CAISGTRGVGNTIYF.

The V and J genes are TRBV7-9 and TRBJ1-5; D gene uncertain. This CDR3 has 14 residues. V was pared by 7 bases and J by 1 base, with 11 bases between. Germline values: CDR1 SEHNR, CDR2 FQNEAQ (reference sequence). CDR3 DNA: TGTGCCAGCACCTACAGCGGCAGCAATCAGCCCCAGCATTTT. It is translated as CASTYSGSNQPQHF. The full variable domain, in which reference TRBV7-9 and TRBJ1-5 provide the parts outside the CDR3, is DTGVSQNPRHKITKRGQNVTFRCDPISEHNRLYWYRQTLGQGPEFLTYFQNEAQLEKSRLLSDRFSAERPKGSFSTLEIQRTEQGDSAMYLCASTYSGSNQPQHFGDGTRLSIL.

The V and J genes are TRBV6-1 and TRBJ1-1; 12 bases match TRBD1. CDR1 and CDR2 (germline): MNHNS, SASEGT. V gave up 7 bases and J gave up 6 bases; unmatched junction bases: 9. This CDR3 has 15 amino acids. CDR3 sequence reads: CASKLPGQGAPEAFF. CDR3 nucleotides: TGTGCCAGCAAGCTCCCGGGACAGGGGGCACCTGAAGCTTTCTTT.

The chain recombines TRBV5-1 with TRBJ1-2; maybe TRBD1 (5 bases). The CDR3 runs 12 residues. Germline lookup yields CDR1 SGHRS and CDR2 YFSETQ. V was trimmed by 3 bases and J by 6 bases, leaving 9 bases between them. CDR3 in amino acids: CASSWGSDGYTF. The CDR3 nucleotides are TGCGCCAGCAGCTGGGGCTCCGATGGCTACACCTTC.

The chain employs TRBV2 and TRBJ1-2; D not resolved. This CDR3 region has 13 residues. The V end lost 6 bases, the J end lost 0 bases, and 8 bases lay between the germline ends. CDR1 is SNHLY, CDR2 FYNNEI, per germline. Here the CDR3 reads CASRGDSNYGYTF. CDR3 coding DNA: TGTGCCAGCAGGGGAGATTCTAACTATGGCTACACCTTC.

This clone has a handful of counts. The rearrangement uses TRBV2 and TRBJ2-3; D might be TRBD2 (7 bases). The CDR3 runs to 15 residues. The germline V gene has CDR1 SNHLY and CDR2 FYNNEI. V lost 3 bases and J 6 bases, leaving 16 bases between the germline ends. CDR3 sequence: CASSEADKGGDTQYF. CDR3 in DNA: TGTGCCAGCAGTGAGGCAGACAAGGGGGGGGATACGCAGTATTTT.

In its sample, this clone was seen a few times. One junction end disagrees with the germline gene, perhaps due to a read error. The chain employs TRBV7-9 and TRBJ2-5; D ambiguous. The CDR3 has 15 residues. Per the germline V gene, CDR1 is SEHNR and CDR2 is FQNEAQ (reference sequence). CDR3 protein: CSSSLGNMYQETQYF. As DNA, the CDR3 is TGTTCCAGCAGCTTAGGAAACATGTACCAAGAGACCCAGTACTTC.

V usage is TRBV7-9 and J usage is TRBJ2-7; the D is unclear. Germline lookup yields CDR1 SEHNR and CDR2 FQNEAQ (reference sequence). Trimming took 5 bases from V and 0 from J, leaving 11 bases between them. The CDR3 is 14 residues long. DNA for the CDR3: TGTGCCAGCAGCAGCGACCCCTCCTCCTACGAGCAGTACTTC. It codes for CASSSDPSSYEQYF.

This clone was counted between two and nine times. One junction end does not reproduce the germline sequence, and a read error may be involved. The V and J genes are TRBV6-1 and TRBJ2-7; D perhaps matches TRBD1 (5 bases). The CDR3 is 12 residues long. Germline V gene data show CDR1 as MNHNS and CDR2 as SASEGT. This chain's CDR3 is CASSQEASGRDF. The CDR3 DNA is TGTGCCAGCAGCCAAGAGGCGTCAGGGCGAGACTTC.

V usage is TRBV15 and J usage is TRBJ1-5; 11 bases map to TRBD1. The junction had 8 bases not matched to a gene; V was cut back by 7 bases and J by 6 bases. The germline gives CDR1 LNHNV, CDR2 YYDKDF (reference sequence). CDR3 size: 15 residues. In DNA, the CDR3 is TGTGCCACCACCAAGGACAGGGGGCTTGGTCAGCCCCAGCATTTT. Its translation: CATTKDRGLGQPQHF. The whole variable domain, remainder taken from reference TRBV15 and TRBJ1-5, is DAMVIQNPRYQVTQFGKPVTLSCSQTLNHNVMYWYQQKSSQAPKLLFHYYDKDFNNEADTPDNFQSRRPNTSFCFLDIRSPGLGDTAMYLCATTKDRGLGQPQHFGDGTRLSIL.

The chain is built from TRBV28 and TRBJ2-1; 10 bases agree with TRBD2. Germline CDR1 reads MDHEN; CDR2 reads SYDVKM. The V and J ends lost 7 bases and 3 bases, in that order; junction bases with no gene match: 12. CDR3 length: 17 residues. CDR3 DNA: TGTGCCAGCAACCATGCCGTTATAGCGGGGGGCTACAATGAGCAGTTCTTC. Translation: CASNHAVIAGGYNEQFF.

The chain joins TRBV15 to TRBJ1-1; 7 bases match TRBD1. Trimming cost V 7 bases and J 6 bases; bases outside gene matches: 8. The CDR3 loop spans 13 amino acids. Germline V gene lookup returns CDR1 LNHNV and CDR2 YYDKDF (reference sequence). In nucleotides, the CDR3 is TGTGCCACCACCAGGGGGGGGAAGGCTGAAGCTTTCTTT. Translated: CATTRGGKAEAFF.

The rearrangement joins TRBV18 to TRBJ1-2; D is unclear. Trimming left V 3 bases short and J 4 bases short, with 15 bases between. CDR1 and CDR2 from the germline V gene are KGHSH and LQKENI. CDR3 length: 15 amino acids. CDR3 sequence: CASSPLRSAGYGYTF. CDR3 sequence (DNA): TGTGCCAGCTCACCTCTGAGATCTGCCGGCTATGGCTACACCTTC.

Concerning this clone: A junction boundary mismatches the germline segment, possibly from a read error. This rearrangement joins TRBV28 to TRBJ1-2, with 7 bases that match TRBD1. Germline V gene lookup returns CDR1 MDHEN and CDR2 SYDVKM. The CDR3 is 12 amino acids. Here the CDR3 DNA reads TGTGCCAGCAGTAAAGGGGGCAATGGCTACCCCTTC. Its protein product is CASSKGGNGYPF.

In its sample, this clone was seen once. The chain couples TRBV25-1 to TRBJ2-1; 7 bases agree with TRBD2. Germline V gives CDR1 MGHDK, CDR2 SYGVNS. The CDR3 sequence is 13 residues long. V gave up 6 bases and J gave up 10 bases; unmatched junction bases: 9. The CDR3 DNA follows: TGTGCCAGCAGGACCCCTAGCGGAATCGAGCAGTTCTTC. It encodes CASRTPSGIEQFF. Based on the CDR3 plus reference TRBV25-1 and TRBJ2-1, the full variable domain is EADIYQTPRYLVIGTGKKITLECSQTMGHDKMYWYQQDPGMELHLIHYSYGVNSTEKGDLSSESTVSRIRTEHFPLTLESARPSHTSQYLCASRTPSGIEQFFGPGTRLTVL.

The chain joins TRBV5-1 to TRBJ2-3, with D perhaps TRBD2 (7 bases). Germline-derived CDR1 and CDR2 are SGHRS and YFSETQ. CDR3 length: 17 amino acids. V was cut by 0 bases and J by 1 base, with 15 bases left in between. The CDR3 region is CASSLDGRGSGTDTQYF. The CDR3 DNA follows: TGCGCCAGCAGCTTGGATGGGAGGGGGTCTGGCACAGATACGCAGTATTTT.

The chain links TRBV19 to TRBJ1-2, with TRBD1 as a possible D gene (6 bases). Germline CDR1 and CDR2: LNHDA and SQIVND (reference sequence). This CDR3 region has 12 residues. V lost 4 bases and J lost 5, with 8 bases in between. The chain's CDR3 is CASSTGQYGYTF. In DNA form, the CDR3 reads TGTGCCAGTAGTACTGGACAGTATGGCTACACCTTC.

The chain couples TRBV21-1 to TRBJ2-2; TRBD1, the table's D call, was not compared with the DNA. TRBV21-1 is a listed pseudogene. The CDR3 length is 16 residues. For the CDR3, the DNA is TGTGCCAGCAGCAACGACACAACAACGAACACCGGGGAGCTGTTTTTT. Protein sequence: CASSNDTTTNTGELFF.

The V gene is TRBV18, the J gene TRBJ1-5, with D possibly matching TRBD1 (5 bases). Between the trimmed V and J ends, which lost 5 bases and 7 bases, there was a span of 18 bases. CDR1 and CDR2 from the germline V gene are KGHSH and LQKENI. The CDR3 has 15 amino acids. This chain's CDR3 is CASSGVAGSGQPQHF. The CDR3, as DNA: TGTGCCAGCTCAGGAGTAGCAGGGTCGGGCCAGCCCCAGCATTTT.

This clone is a singleton in its sample. Here the CDR3 DNA reads TGCGCCAGCAGCTGGGACAACTCTGGAAACACCATATATTTT. Translation gives CASSWDNSGNTIYF. This chain joins TRBV5-1 and TRBJ1-3, with D perhaps TRBD1 (6 bases). Per germline, CDR1 SGHRS and CDR2 YFSETQ. The V and J ends lost 3 bases and 0 bases respectively, with 7 bases between them. The CDR3 consists of 14 residues.

The genes are TRBV28 and TRBJ2-1; TRBD2 might be the D (5 bases). Deletions cut 6 bases from V and 10 bases from J, with 19 bases between. The germline CDR1 and CDR2 sequences are MDHEN and SYDVKM. The CDR3 spans 14 residues. The CDR3 coding sequence is TGTGCCAGCAGCGCTGCGGGCCCCGCAAGGGAGCAGTTCTTC. The encoded protein is CASSAAGPAREQFF.

This clone occurred a few times. The chain couples TRBV19 to TRBJ2-1; 8 bases agree with TRBD2. The V segment lost 10 bases and the J segment 6 bases; nucleotides outside the gene matches: 23. The CDR3 has 18 residues. Germline assignment: CDR1 LNHDA and CDR2 SQIVND (reference sequence). CDR3 coding DNA: TGTGCCACCGTTATCGCGGGGGGTGGGGGAATAGGGCGCAATGAGCAGTTCTTC. This gives the protein CATVIAGGGGIGRNEQFF. The complete variable domain, with remaining parts taken from reference TRBV19 and TRBJ2-1, reads DGGITQSPKYLFRKEGQNVTLSCEQNLNHDAMYWYRQDPGQGLRLIYYSQIVNDFQKGDIAEGYSVSREKKESFPLTVTSAQKNPTAFYLCATVIAGGGGIGRNEQFFGPGTRLTVL.

The chain uses TRBV11-2 and TRBJ2-7, with TRBD2 matching over 15 bases. The CDR3 has 17 amino acids. The ends lost 8 bases at V and 4 bases at J; junction bases unmatched: 12. The germline V gene has CDR1 SGHAT and CDR2 FQNNGV. CDR3 in DNA: TGTGCCAGCGGACGGACTAGCGGGGGGGCCCGCCTATACGAGCAGTACTTC. It yields the protein CASGRTSGGARLYEQYF.